This entry is about one TCR beta chain. The sample is drawn from a study of blood T cell repertoires in COVID-19. At the level of the study: Italy, Spain and the United States were the sources of the convalescent and acute COVID-19 samples.

Methods used by the authors: How many nucleated cells were present was estimated from reference gene primer amplification. The protocol was immunoSEQ multiplex PCR, while the TCRdb copy is restricted to in-frame clones and leaves out a portion. The V and J calls and clone size were taken over from that table, and D and trimming were inferred from the DNA. Here the sample spans about 200,000 clones, about 84% being singletons. Adults between roughly 18 and 95 years of age took part from 20 to 25 US areas. Clinical histories supplied by participants themselves formed the basis of cohort assignment. There are 18 residues in the CDR3. J lost 0 bases, V lost 7 bases, and 14 bases had no gene match. Germline assignment: CDR1 LNHDA and CDR2 SQIVND (reference sequence).

The chain recombines TRBV19 with TRBJ1-5; 8 bases match TRBD1. The TCR sequence derives from a man aged 40-49 years with acute COVID-19. The sample taken for sequencing was PBMCs or T cells enriched from blood (not recorded which). CDR3 DNA sequence: TGTGCCAGTACCGTGATGAGACAGGGGCCGAATAGCAATCAGCCCCAGCATTTT. Amino acids: CASTVMRQGPNSNQPQHF.